The text below deals with one T cell receptor (beta chain). Its antigen is unidentified. V shed 8 bases and J shed 7 bases, with 8 bases lying between them. This CDR3 contains 10 residues. Germline lookup yields CDR1 MRHNA and CDR2 SNTAGT. TCRdb's table, derived via immunoSEQ multiplex PCR, lists solely in-frame clones and lacks some. The repertoire holds about 65,000 clones, with about 85% as singletons. This entry is derived from a study of a mutant IDH1 vaccine in newly diagnosed glioma. Across the study: Receipt of radiotherapy, temozolomide, or both preceded the study, and most received both. The study's findings and limits: With respect to changes in top peripheral T cell clonotypes, pseudoprogression seemed unrelated. It was approximately 93% of patients that developed vaccine-induced immune responses.

Time point noted: week 23, last vaccination. What each vaccine dose contained was 300 ug of mutant IDH1 20-mer peptide, accompanied by topical imiquimod. The chain recombines TRBV6-4 with TRBJ1-2; weak D call: TRBD1 (6 bases). Sample: PBMCs, taken from a glioma patient whose treatment included an IDH1 peptide vaccine. The clonotype originates from a man in his thirties or forties with glioma. CDR3 sequence (DNA): TGTGCCAGCTCAGGGGTTGGCTACACCTTC. It encodes CASSGVGYTF.